These T cell receptor beta chains were read from a single sample in a study of CD8+CD57+ T cells in acquired aplastic anemia. TCRdb re-analysed the reads in MiXCR, keeping a single row per CDR3 protein. Here the sample spans about 170,000 distinct CDR3 sequences, around 48% being singletons. Specimen: sorted CD4+, CD8+, or CD8+CD57+ T cells (not recorded which) from PBMCs. The receptors shown here come from a human donor with aplastic anemia. CDR3s include the opening cysteine and the closing phenylalanine or tryptophan. D genes are given only for firm matches. Size values are once, few and many counts, or a class for expanded clones, and some rows have none.

J gene | CDR3 length | D gene | clone size | V gene | CDR3 protein | CDR3 DNA
TRBJ2-1 | 13 | TRBD1 | - | TRBV6-4 | CASAGTENDEQFF | TGTGCCAGCGCCGGGACAGAGAATGATGAGCAGTTCTTC
TRBJ2-1 | 15 | - | many | TRBV5-4 | CASSLGLSSYNEQFF | TGTGCCAGCAGCTTGGGGCTTAGCTCCTACAATGAGCAGTTCTTC
TRBJ2-7 | 16 | TRBD2 | many | TRBV9 | CASSARGTSGGTEQYF | TGTGCCAGCAGCGCCAGAGGGACTAGCGGGGGGACCGAGCAGTACTTC
TRBJ2-5 | 15 | TRBD2 | once | TRBV11-1 | CASSQGAGTQETQYF | TGTGCCAGCAGTCAGGGAGCGGGGACCCAAGAGACCCAGTACTTC
TRBJ2-1 | 15 | - | - | TRBV19 | CASSRQVVRGDEQFF | TGTGCCAGTAGTAGACAGGTCGTGAGGGGCGATGAGCAGTTCTTC
TRBJ2-7 | 13 | - | - | TRBV20-1 | CSARPYDRHEQYF | TGCAGTGCTAGACCCTACGACAGACACGAGCAGTACTTC
TRBJ2-3 | 15 | - | - | TRBV10-3 | CAITGADPSTDTQYF | TGTGCCATCACTGGGGCGGACCCTAGCACAGATACGCAGTATTTT
TRBJ1-1 | 13 | - | - | TRBV5-1 | CASSPWIGNEAFF | TGCGCCAGCAGCCCGTGGATTGGTAATGAAGCTTTCTTT
TRBJ2-1 | 12 | TRBD2 | - | TRBV2 | CASRLAGFEQFF | TGTGCCAGCAGGCTAGCGGGGTTTGAGCAGTTCTTC
TRBJ2-7 | 14 | TRBD1 | - | TRBV7-9 | CASSWGDREAEQYF | TGTGCCAGCAGCTGGGGGGACAGGGAAGCCGAGCAGTACTTC
TRBJ2-3 | 14 | TRBD2 | - | TRBV2 | CASSAGGPVDTQYF | TGTGCCAGCAGCGCGGGGGGGCCGGTAGATACGCAGTATTTT
TRBJ2-3 | 12 | - | many | TRBV20-1 | CSANRATDTQYF | TGCAGTGCTAACCGGGCAACAGATACGCAGTATTTT
TRBJ2-4 | 15 | - | - | TRBV5-6 | CASSFVRSGVSIQYF | TGTGCCAGCAGCTTTGTTCGGTCTGGGGTGAGCATTCAGTACTTC
TRBJ1-2 | 13 | TRBD1 | - | TRBV7-9 | CASSPGTGPGYTF | TGTGCCAGCAGCCCCGGGACAGGACCAGGCTACACCTTC
TRBJ2-5 | 14 | TRBD1 | many | TRBV7-9 | CASSLVGQEETQYF | TGTGCCAGCAGCTTAGTAGGACAGGAAGAGACCCAGTACTTC
TRBJ1-1 | 13 | - | - | TRBV20-1 | CSARDRWSTEAFF | TGCAGTGCTAGAGATCGGTGGAGCACTGAAGCTTTCTTT
TRBJ2-7 | 15 | - | - | TRBV14 | CASSQEGTVAYEQYF | TGTGCCAGCAGCCAAGAGGGGACGGTGGCCTACGAGCAGTACTTC
TRBJ1-2 | 16 | - | - | TRBV2 | CASSASGHPLRYGYTF | TGTGCCAGCAGCGCCTCGGGACATCCCCTGAGGTATGGCTACACCTTC
TRBJ2-7 | 12 | TRBD1 | few | TRBV2 | CATDRASYEQYF | TGTGCCACCGACAGGGCATCCTACGAGCAGTACTTC
TRBJ1-1 | 15 | TRBD1 | - | TRBV29-1 | CSVEDLQGYTTEAFF | TGCAGCGTTGAAGACCTACAGGGGTATACAACTGAAGCTTTCTTT
TRBJ1-1 | 15 | TRBD1 | - | TRBV7-6 | CASSLVGRGLAEAFF | TGTGCCAGCAGCTTAGTCGGCAGGGGGCTGGCTGAAGCTTTCTTT
TRBJ1-2 | 18 | - | few | TRBV5-6 | CASSFWSQGPDRNYGYTF | TGTGCCAGCAGCTTTTGGTCCCAGGGTCCCGACAGGAACTATGGCTACACCTTC
TRBJ2-1 | 14 | - | - | TRBV2 | CASSQKPGRNEQFF | TGTGCCAGCAGCCAAAAGCCGGGTCGTAATGAGCAGTTCTTC
TRBJ1-2 | 11 | - | many | TRBV6-2/TRBV6-3 | CASGQTIGYTF | TGTGCCAGCGGCCAGACGATTGGCTACACCTTC
TRBJ2-1 | 13 | - | many | TRBV20-1 | CSAAPGGYNEQFF | TGCAGTGCCGCCCCCGGGGGCTACAATGAGCAGTTCTTC
TRBJ1-1 | 16 | - | many | TRBV25-1 | CASSGSDGRMKAEAFF | TGTGCCAGCAGTGGTTCGGACGGCCGTATGAAGGCTGAAGCTTTCTTT
TRBJ1-1 | 13 | - | once | TRBV12-3/TRBV12-4 | CASSFGREAEAFF | TGTGCCAGCAGTTTCGGCAGGGAGGCTGAAGCTTTCTTT
TRBJ2-1 | 19 | TRBD2 | - | TRBV5-1 | CASSFPGLAGGSSYNEHFF | TGCGCCAGCAGCTTTCCGGGACTAGCGGGGGGTAGCTCCTACAATGAGCATTTCTTC
TRBJ2-2 | 19 | TRBD2 | once | TRBV11-1 | CASSDRGRAGGSYTGELFF | TGTGCCAGCAGCGACCGGGGCAGAGCGGGAGGGTCTTACACCGGGGAGCTGTTTTTT
TRBJ1-1 | 13 | - | - | TRBV25-1 | CASSGQGYAEAFF | TGTGCCAGCAGTGGTCAGGGTTATGCTGAAGCTTTCTTT
TRBJ1-2 | 15 | TRBD1 | many | TRBV19 | CASSIDQGADYGYTF | TGTGCCAGTAGTATAGATCAGGGGGCTGACTATGGCTACACCTTC
TRBJ1-6 | 14 | TRBD1 | - | TRBV9 | CASSPGTGRSPLHF | TGTGCCAGCAGCCCCGGGACAGGAAGGTCACCCCTCCACTTT
TRBJ1-5 | 13 | TRBD1 | many | TRBV12-5 | CAQGAGWGQPQHF | TGTGCCCAGGGGGCGGGATGGGGACAGCCCCAGCATTTT
TRBJ2-5 | 15 | TRBD1 | - | TRBV20-1 | CSASGQGVEMETQYF | TGCAGTGCTAGCGGGCAGGGGGTGGAGATGGAGACCCAGTACTTC
TRBJ1-6 | 16 | - | many | TRBV11-1 | CASSWTGQGRNSPLHF | TGTGCCAGCAGCTGGACTGGTCAGGGTAGGAATTCACCCCTCCACTTT
TRBJ2-5 | 16 | TRBD1 | few | TRBV11-2 | CASSPFTTGGGKTQYF | TGTGCCAGCAGCCCTTTTACGACAGGGGGTGGGAAGACCCAGTACTTC
TRBJ1-6 | 17 | - | many | TRBV2 | CASSRWLSQGPSSPLHF | TGTGCCAGCAGTAGATGGTTATCCCAGGGCCCTAGTTCACCCCTCCACTTT
TRBJ2-5 | 15 | TRBD2 | once | TRBV7-6 | CASNLLAGGGETQYF | TGTGCCAGCAACCTCCTAGCGGGAGGGGGGGAGACCCAGTACTTC
TRBJ1-4 | 14 | - | many | TRBV15 | CATSRVEGNEKLFF | TGTGCCACCAGCAGAGTGGAGGGGAATGAAAAACTGTTTTTT
TRBJ1-1 | 15 | - | many | TRBV5-6 | CASSYVGENVGEAFF | TGTGCCAGCAGCTACGTGGGGGAGAATGTTGGTGAAGCTTTCTTT
TRBJ2-7 | 15 | - | - | TRBV9 | CASSVGSGPSYEQYF | TGTGCCAGCAGCGTAGGGTCCGGCCCCTCCTACGAGCAGTACTTC
TRBJ1-2 | 18 | TRBD1 | many | TRBV6-2/TRBV6-3 | CASSYSLGSGQGTYGYTF | TGTGCCAGCAGTTACAGTCTGGGCTCGGGACAGGGTACCTATGGCTACACCTTC
TRBJ1-4 | 15 | - | few | TRBV5-1 | CASSAAGSGGEKLFF | TGCGCCAGCAGCGCCGCGGGCTCGGGGGGGGAAAAACTGTTTTTT
TRBJ1-3 | 15 | - | many | TRBV14 | CASSQDGGSGNTIYF | TGTGCCAGCAGCCAAGACGGGGGATCTGGAAACACCATATATTTT
TRBJ2-5 | 16 | TRBD1 | many | TRBV10-1 | CASSESGTGARETQYF | TGCGCCAGCAGTGAATCCGGGACAGGGGCAAGAGAGACCCAGTACTTC
TRBJ1-4 | 13 | - | many | TRBV20-1 | CSALDGRGEKLFF | TGCAGTGCCCTAGACGGGAGGGGAGAAAAACTGTTTTTT
TRBJ2-3 | 16 | TRBD1 | - | TRBV19 | CASSIGKGARADTQYF | TGTGCCAGTAGTATTGGAAAGGGGGCTAGGGCAGATACGCAGTATTTT
TRBJ2-1 | 14 | TRBD2 | once | TRBV29-1 | CSVATSGGANEQFF | TGCAGCGTTGCTACTAGCGGGGGGGCCAATGAGCAGTTCTTC
TRBJ1-2 | 13 | TRBD1 | - | TRBV19 | CASLWTGTYGYTF | TGTGCCAGCCTATGGACAGGGACCTATGGCTACACCTTC
TRBJ2-7 | 14 | TRBD2 | - | TRBV7-2 | CASSFAGGSYEQYF | TGTGCCAGCAGTTTCGCGGGGGGCAGCTACGAGCAGTACTTC
TRBJ2-1 | 15 | - | - | TRBV5-1 | CASSPTGLAGNEQFF | TGCGCCAGCAGCCCCACGGGGCTAGCAGGCAATGAGCAGTTCTTC
TRBJ2-3 | 12 | - | - | TRBV24-1 | CATSDLADTQYF | TGTGCCACCAGTGACTTAGCGGATACGCAGTATTTT
TRBJ2-1 | 13 | TRBD1 | - | TRBV29-1 | CSVLGGINNEQFF | TGCAGCGTTTTAGGGGGCATCAACAATGAGCAGTTCTTC
TRBJ2-7 | 13 | TRBD1 | - | TRBV10-3 | CAISGQGPHEQYF | TGTGCCATCAGTGGACAGGGGCCCCACGAGCAGTACTTC
TRBJ2-7 | 13 | - | many | TRBV11-2 | CASSLGSLLEQYF | TGTGCCAGCAGCTTAGGGTCCCTTCTGGAGCAGTACTTC
TRBJ2-1 | 16 | TRBD1 | many | TRBV7-2 | CASSPSAGTGRNEQFF | TGTGCCAGCAGCCCTAGCGCCGGGACAGGGAGGAATGAGCAGTTCTTC
TRBJ2-7 | 15 | TRBD1 | many | TRBV12-3/TRBV12-4 | CASSRPGTGEDEQYF | TGTGCCAGCAGCCGCCCCGGGACAGGGGAGGACGAGCAGTACTTC